This T cell receptor beta chain is from a study of T-cell reconstitution after alpha-beta-depleted transplantation in children. Study results and limitations: By about two months after transplant, alpha-beta T cells reportedly arose from several hundred graft clones that had expanded. T cells produced anew were the main source of T-cell counts and diversity one year after transplant. Surviving recipient cells, namely T cells and thymic progenitors, were the source of high day-60 TCRbeta diversity in some patients.

This clonotype was picked up many times. The target antigen is unknown. Trimming stripped 1 base from V and 2 bases from J, with 12 bases between. The CDR3 has 16 residues. Germline assignment: CDR1 SGHTA and CDR2 FQGNSA. The library targeted TCRbeta and was prepared with unique molecular identifiers. TCRdb used MiXCR to reprocess the PCR reads, holding one entry per CDR3 protein. There are about 100,000 distinct CDR3 sequences in the sample; around 6.4% occur only once, and roughly 25% lies in the top ten. The chain links TRBV7-2 to TRBJ2-4, with a weak D call TRBD2 (5 bases). This receptor was taken from a male patient aged 2 to 9 who had a stem cell transplant for acute lymphoblastic leukemia, so the T cells may come from the graft donor. Sequencing was performed on PBMCs, mostly from graft donor cells, taken 360 days after TCRalphabeta/CD19-depleted stem cell transplant. The CDR3 sequence: CASSLEGAAPKNIQYF. CDR3 nucleotide sequence: TGTGCCAGCAGCTTAGAAGGAGCGGCCCCCAAAAACATTCAGTACTTC.